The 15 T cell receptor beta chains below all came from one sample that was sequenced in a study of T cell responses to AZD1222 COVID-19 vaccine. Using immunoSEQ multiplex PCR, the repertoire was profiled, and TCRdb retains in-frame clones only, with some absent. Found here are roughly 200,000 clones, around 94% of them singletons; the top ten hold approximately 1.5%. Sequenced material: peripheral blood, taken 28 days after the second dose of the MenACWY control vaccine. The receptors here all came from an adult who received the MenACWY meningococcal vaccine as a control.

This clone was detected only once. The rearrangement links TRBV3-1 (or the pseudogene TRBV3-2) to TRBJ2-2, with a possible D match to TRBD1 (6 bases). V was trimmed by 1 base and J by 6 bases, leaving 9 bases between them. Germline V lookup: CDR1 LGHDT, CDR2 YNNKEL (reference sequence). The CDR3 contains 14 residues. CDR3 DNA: TGTGCCAGCAGCCAAGTCGCAGGGGCCGGGGAGCTGTTTTTT. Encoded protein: CASSQVAGAGELFF.

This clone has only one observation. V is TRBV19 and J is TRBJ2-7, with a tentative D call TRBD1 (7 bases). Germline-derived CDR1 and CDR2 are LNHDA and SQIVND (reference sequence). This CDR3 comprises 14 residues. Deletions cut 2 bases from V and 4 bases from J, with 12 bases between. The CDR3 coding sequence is TGTGCCAGTAGTATACGGGACAGCGGGTACGAGCAGTACTTC. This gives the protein CASSIRDSGYEQYF. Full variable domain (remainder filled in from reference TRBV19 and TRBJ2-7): DGGITQSPKYLFRKEGQNVTLSCEQNLNHDAMYWYRQDPGQGLRLIYYSQIVNDFQKGDIAEGYSVSREKKESFPLTVTSAQKNPTAFYLCASSIRDSGYEQYFGPGTRLTVT.

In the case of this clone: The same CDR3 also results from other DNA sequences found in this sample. This CDR3 is CSVGEGETQYF. CDR3 DNA sequence: TGCAGCGTTGGGGAGGGAGAGACCCAGTACTTC. The chain couples TRBV29-1 to TRBJ2-5, with 7 bases aligning to TRBD2. CDR3 size: 11 residues. From germline, CDR1 is SQVTM and CDR2 ANQGSEA. The J segment lost 4 bases and the V segment lost 4 bases, leaving 0 bases of the junction unmatched. The entire variable domain, with the rest obtained from reference TRBV29-1 and TRBJ2-5, is as follows: SAVISQKPSRDICQRGTSLTIQCQVDSQVTMMFWYRQQPGQSLTLIATANQGSEATYESGFVIDKFPISRPNLTFSTLTVSNMSPEDSSIYLCSVGEGETQYFGPGTRLLVL.

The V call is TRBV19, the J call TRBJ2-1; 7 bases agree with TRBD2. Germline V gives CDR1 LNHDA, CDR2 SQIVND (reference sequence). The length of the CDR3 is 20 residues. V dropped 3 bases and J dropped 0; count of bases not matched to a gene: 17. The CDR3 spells CASSMSAYPSGSASYNEQFF. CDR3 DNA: TGTGCCAGTAGTATGAGTGCCTATCCTAGCGGCAGCGCCTCCTACAATGAGCAGTTCTTC.

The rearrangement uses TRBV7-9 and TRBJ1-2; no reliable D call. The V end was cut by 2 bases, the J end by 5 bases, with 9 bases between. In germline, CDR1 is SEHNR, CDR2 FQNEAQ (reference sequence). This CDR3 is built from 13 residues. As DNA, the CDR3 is TGTGCCAGCAGCTTATGGACGGAGTATGGCTACACCTTC. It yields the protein CASSLWTEYGYTF.

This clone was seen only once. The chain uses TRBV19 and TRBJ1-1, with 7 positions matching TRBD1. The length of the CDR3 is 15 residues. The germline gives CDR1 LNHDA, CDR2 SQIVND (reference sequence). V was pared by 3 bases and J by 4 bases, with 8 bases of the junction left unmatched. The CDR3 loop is CASSIDRAAGTEAFF. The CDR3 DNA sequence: TGTGCCAGTAGTATCGACAGGGCGGCGGGCACTGAAGCTTTCTTT.

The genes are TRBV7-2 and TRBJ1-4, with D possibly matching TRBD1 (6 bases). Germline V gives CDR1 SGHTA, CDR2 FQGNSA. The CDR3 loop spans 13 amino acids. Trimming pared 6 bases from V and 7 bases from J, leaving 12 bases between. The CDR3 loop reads CASRGAVGEKLFF. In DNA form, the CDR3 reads TGTGCCAGCAGGGGGGCCGTTGGTGAAAAACTGTTTTTT.

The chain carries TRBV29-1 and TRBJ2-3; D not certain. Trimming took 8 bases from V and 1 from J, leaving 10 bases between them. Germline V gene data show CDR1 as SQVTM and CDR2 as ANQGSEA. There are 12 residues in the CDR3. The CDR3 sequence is CSHPWGTDTQYF. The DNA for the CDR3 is TGCAGCCATCCTTGGGGCACAGATACGCAGTATTTT.

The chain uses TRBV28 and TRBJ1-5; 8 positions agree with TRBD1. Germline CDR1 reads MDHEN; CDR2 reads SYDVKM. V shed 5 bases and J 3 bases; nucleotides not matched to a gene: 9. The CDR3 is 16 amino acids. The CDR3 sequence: CASSNDRGRVNQPQHF. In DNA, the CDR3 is TGTGCCAGCAGTAACGACAGGGGACGCGTCAATCAGCCCCAGCATTTT.

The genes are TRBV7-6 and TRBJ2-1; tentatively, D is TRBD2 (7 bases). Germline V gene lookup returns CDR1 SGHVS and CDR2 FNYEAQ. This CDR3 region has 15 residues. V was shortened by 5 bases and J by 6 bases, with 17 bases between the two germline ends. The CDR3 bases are TGTGCCAGCAGCCTCTATTTGGGGGGGCGCAATGAGCAGTTCTTC. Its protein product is CASSLYLGGRNEQFF.

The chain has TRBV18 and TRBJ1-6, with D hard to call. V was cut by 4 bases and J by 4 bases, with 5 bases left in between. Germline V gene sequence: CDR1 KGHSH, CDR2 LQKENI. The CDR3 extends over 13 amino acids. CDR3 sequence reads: CASSRGYNSPLHF. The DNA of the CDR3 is TGTGCCAGCTCACGGGGATATAATTCACCCCTCCACTTT.

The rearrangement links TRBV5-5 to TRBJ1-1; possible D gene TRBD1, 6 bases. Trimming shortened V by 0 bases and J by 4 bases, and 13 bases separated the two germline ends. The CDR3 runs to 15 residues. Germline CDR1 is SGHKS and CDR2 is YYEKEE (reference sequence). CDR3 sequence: CASSLDYRVSTEAFF. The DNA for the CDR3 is TGTGCCAGCAGCTTGGACTACAGGGTTAGCACTGAAGCTTTCTTT.

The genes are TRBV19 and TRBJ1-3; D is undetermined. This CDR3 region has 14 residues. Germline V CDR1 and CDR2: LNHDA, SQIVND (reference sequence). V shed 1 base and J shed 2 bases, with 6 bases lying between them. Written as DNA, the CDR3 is TGTGCCAGTAGTATAGCGGGAGCTGGAAACACCATATATTTT. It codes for CASSIAGAGNTIYF.

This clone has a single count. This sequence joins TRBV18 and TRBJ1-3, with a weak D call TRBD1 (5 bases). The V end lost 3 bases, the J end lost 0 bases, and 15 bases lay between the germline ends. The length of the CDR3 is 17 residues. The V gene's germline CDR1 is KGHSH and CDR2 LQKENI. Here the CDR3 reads CASSPLSRVNSGNTIYF. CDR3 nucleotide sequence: TGTGCCAGCTCACCGCTCAGCAGGGTGAACTCTGGAAACACCATATATTTT. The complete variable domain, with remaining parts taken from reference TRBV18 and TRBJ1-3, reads NAGVMQNPRHLVRRRGQEARLRCSPMKGHSHVYWYRQLPEEGLKFMVYLQKENIIDESGMPKERFSAEFPKEGPSILRIQQVVRGDSAAYFCASSPLSRVNSGNTIYFGEGSWLTVV.

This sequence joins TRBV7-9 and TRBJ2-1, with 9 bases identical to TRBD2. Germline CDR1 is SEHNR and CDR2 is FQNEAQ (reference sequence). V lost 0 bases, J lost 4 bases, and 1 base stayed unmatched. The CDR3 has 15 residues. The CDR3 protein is CASSLAAGGYNEQFF. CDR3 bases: TGTGCCAGCAGCTTAGCGGCGGGGGGGTACAATGAGCAGTTCTTC. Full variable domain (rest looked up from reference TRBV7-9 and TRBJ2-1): DTGVSQNPRHKITKRGQNVTFRCDPISEHNRLYWYRQTLGQGPEFLTYFQNEAQLEKSRLLSDRFSAERPKGSFSTLEIQRTEQGDSAMYLCASSLAAGGYNEQFFGPGTRLTVL.